Included here is one T cell receptor beta chain sequence, with context. Clones were read by immunoSEQ multiplex PCR, and TCRdb kept only the in-frame ones, dropping some. The sample holds fewer than 200,000 clones, just under 95% seen once. The entry originates in a study of control samples from healthy donors and cancer patients. Trimming pared 3 bases from V and 3 bases from J, leaving 8 bases between. This CDR3 has 13 amino acids. Germline values: CDR1 KGHSH, CDR2 LQKENI. The chain recombines TRBV18 with TRBJ2-5; D may match TRBD1 or TRBD2 (5 bases each). The specimen sequenced was blood. This receptor was identified in a woman in her sixties or seventies in good health. In DNA, the CDR3 is TGTGCCAGCTCACCGGGGGTGGAAGAGACCCAGTACTTC. It yields the protein CASSPGVEETQYF.